These 17 T cell receptor beta chains were all obtained from the same sample, sequenced in a study of control samples from healthy donors and cancer patients. The repertoire was sequenced with immunoSEQ multiplex PCR; TCRdb's copy has only in-frame clones and lacks some. The table shows 170,000 or so clones, with just over 90% occurring only once. Specimen: blood. These receptor sequences come from a man aged 30 to 45 in good health.

The chain combines TRBV30 with TRBJ1-2; D uncertain. CDR1 is GTSNPN, CDR2 SVGIG, per germline (reference sequence). The germline V and J ends were trimmed by 5 bases and 8 bases, with 15 bases remaining between them. The CDR3 length is 12 residues. CDR3 residues: CAWEGGKDGYTF. CDR3 sequence (DNA): TGTGCCTGGGAGGGAGGGAAAGACGGCTACACCTTC.

This rearrangement joins TRBV10-1 to TRBJ1-5; a possible D gene is TRBD1 (5 bases). The V end lost 4 bases, the J end lost 3 bases, and 7 bases lay between the germline ends. Germline V gives CDR1 WNHNN, CDR2 SYGVQD (reference sequence). The CDR3 has 13 residues. The CDR3 loop is CASSVDNNQPQHF. CDR3 DNA: TGCGCCAGCAGTGTGGACAACAATCAGCCCCAGCATTTT.

The CDR3, as DNA: TGTGCCAGCAGGGGGACAGGGAGCACAGATACGCAGTATTTT. Translating gives CASRGTGSTDTQYF. The chain is built from TRBV13 and TRBJ2-3, with 9 positions matching TRBD1. The length of the CDR3 is 14 residues. Germline CDR1 PRHDT, CDR2 FYEKMQ (reference sequence). The V segment lost 6 bases and the J segment 0 bases; nucleotides outside the gene matches: 1.

The V and J genes are TRBV7-9 and TRBJ1-2, with 7 bases that match TRBD1. This CDR3 is built from 15 residues. CDR1 is SEHNR and CDR2 is FQNEAQ in the germline V gene (reference sequence). Germline trimming cut 5 bases from V and 8 bases from J; bases unmatched to any gene: 14. CDR3 in DNA: TGTGCCAGCAGCGCCAGCGGCACAGGGGAAGGGGGCTACACCTTC. Its protein is CASSASGTGEGGYTF. Drawing the rest from reference TRBV7-9 and TRBJ1-2, the complete variable domain is DTGVSQNPRHKITKRGQNVTFRCDPISEHNRLYWYRQTLGQGPEFLTYFQNEAQLEKSRLLSDRFSAERPKGSFSTLEIQRTEQGDSAMYLCASSASGTGEGGYTFGSGTRLTVV.

The genes are TRBV6-6 and TRBJ2-5; D may be TRBD1 or TRBD2 (5 bases each). V was shortened by 7 bases and J by 2 bases, with 8 bases between the two germline ends. The germline V gene encodes CDR1 MNHNY and CDR2 SVGAGI (reference sequence). The CDR3 sequence is 12 residues long. The CDR3: CASTWGQETQYF. CDR3 nucleotide sequence: TGTGCCAGCACCTGGGGGCAAGAGACCCAGTACTTC.

The chain couples TRBV9 to TRBJ1-4, with 10 bases aligning to TRBD1. CDR3 length: 16 amino acids. The junction had 7 bases not matched to a gene; V was cut back by 4 bases and J by 4 bases. Germline V gene lookup returns CDR1 SGDLS and CDR2 YYNGEE. CDR3 amino acids: CASSPPGQGGNEKLFF. The CDR3 DNA reads as TGTGCCAGCAGCCCTCCCGGACAGGGGGGTAATGAAAAACTGTTTTTT.

Comment on this clone: This specimen includes other DNA sequences encoding the same CDR3. This sequence joins TRBV9 and TRBJ1-1, with D tentatively TRBD1 (6 bases). CDR1 SGDLS and CDR2 YYNGEE come from the germline V gene. The CDR3 has 14 residues. Trimming shortened V by 0 bases and J by 0 bases, and 6 bases separated the two germline ends. The CDR3 protein is CASSVAGVNTEAFF. The CDR3, as DNA: TGTGCCAGCAGCGTAGCAGGGGTGAACACTGAAGCTTTCTTT.

The V call is TRBV3-1 (or the pseudogene TRBV3-2), the J call TRBJ1-2, with 8 bases fitting TRBD1. V shed 0 bases and J 2 bases; nucleotides not matched to a gene: 17. From germline, CDR1 is LGHDT and CDR2 YNNKEL (reference sequence). The CDR3 covers 20 residues. This CDR3 reads CASSQDLHRTGLATNYGYTF. The CDR3 nucleotides are TGTGCCAGCAGCCAAGATTTGCATCGGACAGGGCTGGCGACGAACTATGGCTACACCTTC.

CDR3 sequence: CASSSEGTTSAHRETQYF. In nucleotides, the CDR3 is TGTGCCAGCAGCTCCGAAGGCACGACTAGCGCCCATCGGGAGACCCAGTACTTC. The V call is TRBV7-2, the J call TRBJ2-5; 8 bases align to TRBD2. The CDR3 covers 18 residues. V lost 4 bases and J lost 5; bases outside the gene matches: 18. In germline, CDR1 is SGHTA, CDR2 FQGNSA. Variable domain in full (rest from reference TRBV7-2 and TRBJ2-5): GAGVSQSPSNKVTEKGKDVELRCDPISGHTALYWYRQSLGQGLEFLIYFQGNSAPDKSGLPSDRFSAERTGGSVSTLTIQRTQQEDSAVYLCASSSEGTTSAHRETQYFGPGTRLLVL.

This sequence joins TRBV5-1 and TRBJ2-2; 11 nucleotides agree with TRBD2. The CDR3 is made up of 15 amino acids. The V gene's germline CDR1 is SGHRS and CDR2 YFSETQ. V shed 2 bases, J shed 3 bases, and the junction held 0 bases outside the gene matches. CDR3 nucleotide sequence: TGCGCCAGCAGCTTACTAGCGGGGGACACCGGGGAGCTGTTTTTT. Its protein is CASSLLAGDTGELFF.

The chain employs TRBV7-9 and TRBJ1-2; D unclear. The germline gives CDR1 SEHNR, CDR2 FQNEAQ (reference sequence). The CDR3 sequence is 13 residues long. Trimming stripped 3 bases from V and 4 bases from J, with 9 bases between. CDR3 coding DNA: TGTGCCAGCAGCTTTTTAACCGGCTATGGCTACACCTTC. Its translation: CASSFLTGYGYTF.

This clone was seen only a few times. The chain couples TRBV4-1 to TRBJ2-7; D is possibly TRBD1 (5 bases). The CDR3 totals 14 residues. V lost 1 base, J lost 3 bases, and 10 bases lay in between. From germline, CDR1 is MGHRA and CDR2 YSYEKL. The CDR3 DNA sequence: TGCGCCAGCAGCCAAGGGACAAGAGTCTACGAGCAGTACTTC. Protein: CASSQGTRVYEQYF.

The V call is TRBV25-1, the J call TRBJ2-1, with D possibly being TRBD2 (7 bases). From germline, CDR1 is MGHDK and CDR2 SYGVNS. CDR3 length equals 18 residues. The V and J ends lost 6 bases and 2 bases respectively, with 23 bases between them. CDR3 coding DNA: TGTGCCAGCAGCGGTTCGGGGAGGGGGAGTATGACCTACAATGAGCAGTTCTTC. This sequence encodes CASSGSGRGSMTYNEQFF.

The chain has TRBV7-6 and TRBJ2-2; 14 bases align to TRBD2. Trimming removed 2 bases from V and 9 bases from J; junction bases left unmatched: 14. This CDR3 comprises 19 residues. Germline V gene data show CDR1 as SGHVS and CDR2 as FNYEAQ. The CDR3 loop is CASSLRSGTSGGRDRELFF. Here the CDR3 DNA reads TGTGCCAGCAGCTTAAGGTCCGGGACTAGCGGGGGCAGGGACCGGGAGCTGTTTTTT.

V usage is TRBV7-6 and J usage is TRBJ1-1; D is undetermined. CDR1 and CDR2 (germline): SGHVS, FNYEAQ. V was cut by 5 bases and J by 2 bases, with 15 bases left in between. The CDR3 has 15 residues. The CDR3 sequence is CASSDIGLTNTEAFF. The CDR3 DNA is TGTGCCAGCAGCGATATAGGACTGACAAACACTGAAGCTTTCTTT.

The chain carries TRBV19 and TRBJ1-1, with 8 bases that match TRBD1. The CDR3 loop spans 13 amino acids. The germline CDR1 and CDR2 sequences are LNHDA and SQIVND (reference sequence). V was clipped by 5 bases and J by 2 bases; unmatched bases: 1. The CDR3 region has the DNA TGTGCCAGTAGTCCAGGGGGCAACACTGAAGCTTTCTTT. Amino acids: CASSPGGNTEAFF.

The chain combines TRBV25-1 with TRBJ2-7; D may be TRBD1 (6 bases). Germline V gives CDR1 MGHDK, CDR2 SYGVNS. V was pared by 1 base and J by 2 bases, with 9 bases between. The CDR3 contains 14 residues. The CDR3 DNA sequence: TGTGCCAGCAGTGAATCCGGACAGACCTACGAGCAGTACTTC. It encodes CASSESGQTYEQYF.